This T cell receptor (beta chain) was sequenced for a study of CD8+ T cells in alopecia areata. Study results and limitations: Between patients, shared TCR sequences were less clear than in mice. This was possibly due in part to HLA diversity in the patient population. Among the 100 top clones, expanded CD8+ clones, like scalp clonality, were significantly decreased by tofacitinib.

In the case of this clone: Its antigen remains unidentified.

Treatment here: oral pan-JAK inhibitor, 5-10 mg twice daily. Germline CDR1 reads SGDLS; CDR2 reads YYNGEE. The CDR3 is 14 residues long. V was pared by 6 bases and J by 0 bases, with 12 bases between. Following RNA extraction, reverse transcription yielded cDNA that acted as the sequencing template. Measured with immunoSEQ multiplex PCR; TCRdb has only the in-frame clones, and not every one. The table has some 170,000 clones, about 48% seen once. The sequences come from CD8+ T cells sorted from blood, collected at week 24, from a patient treated with tofacitinib. This TCR was recovered from a human donor with alopecia areata. J is TRBJ1-1 and V is TRBV9; no firm D call. The chain's CDR3 is CASTAIALNTEAFF. The CDR3 nucleotides read TGTGCCAGCACGGCAATCGCCCTGAACACTGAAGCTTTCTTT.